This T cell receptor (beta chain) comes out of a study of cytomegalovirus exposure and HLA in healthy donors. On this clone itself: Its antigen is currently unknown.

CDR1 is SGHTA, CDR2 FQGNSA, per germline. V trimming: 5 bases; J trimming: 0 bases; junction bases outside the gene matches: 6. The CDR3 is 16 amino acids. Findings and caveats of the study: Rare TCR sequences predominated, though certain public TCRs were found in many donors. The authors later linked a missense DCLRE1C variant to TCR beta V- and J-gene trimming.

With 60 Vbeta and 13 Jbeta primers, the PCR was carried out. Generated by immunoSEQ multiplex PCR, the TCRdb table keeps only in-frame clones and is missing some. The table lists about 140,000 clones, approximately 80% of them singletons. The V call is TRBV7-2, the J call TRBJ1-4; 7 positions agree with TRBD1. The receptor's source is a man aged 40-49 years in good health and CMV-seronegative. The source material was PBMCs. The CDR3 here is CASSEGTATTNEKLFF. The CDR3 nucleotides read TGTGCCAGCAGCGAAGGGACAGCCACAACTAATGAAAAACTGTTTTTT.